This TCR beta chain was recovered during a study of Ad26.COV2.S vaccination and SARS-CoV-2 variants. This sample's treatment: roughly 20 received Ad26.COV2.S at low or high dose, single or two shots; 5 received placebo; per-sample allocation not given. The study sampled participants on day 63 after the first vaccine or placebo injection. Profiled with immunoSEQ multiplex PCR; TCRdb holds only in-frame clones, not every one. Of fewer than 900,000 clones in the sample, about 89% are singletons; the top ten hold roughly 1.5%. Looked up from germline, CDR1 is SGHTA and CDR2 is FQGNSA. There are 17 residues in the CDR3. The ends lost 3 bases at V and 3 bases at J; junction bases unmatched: 4. This clone was seen a single time.

This specimen consisted of peripheral blood, obtained in a trial of Ad26.COV2.S vaccine versus placebo. The clonotype comes from a person aged 18-65 years who received the Ad26.COV2.S COVID-19 vaccine or a placebo. The chain joins TRBV7-2 to TRBJ2-2; TRBD2 agrees at 13 bases. CDR3 DNA: TGTGCCAGCAGCTTTACTAGCGGGGGGGAGGACACCGGGGAGCTGTTTTTT. The encoded protein is CASSFTSGGEDTGELFF. The whole variable domain, remainder taken from reference TRBV7-2 and TRBJ2-2, is GAGVSQSPSNKVTEKGKDVELRCDPISGHTALYWYRQSLGQGLEFLIYFQGNSAPDKSGLPSDRFSAERTGGSVSTLTIQRTQQEDSAVYLCASSFTSGGEDTGELFFGEGSRLTVL.